This TCR beta chain was recorded in a study of PD-1 blockade in classical Hodgkin lymphoma (dated by TCRdb to about 2020). A note on the overall study: Nivolumab dosing was 3 mg/kg intravenously every 2 weeks, continuing until either disease progression or unacceptable toxicity. To define a peripheral blood immune signature of response to PD-1 blockade in classical Hodgkin lymphoma, the study combined TCR beta sequencing with CyTOF. Overall study outcomes, separate from this receptor: The study was restricted to a single clinical trial cohort, and the causes of repertoire differences, possibly disease activity or prior therapy, were left undefined. By C4D1, a significant rise was seen in CD4+ TCR diversity but not in CD8+ TCR diversity (p=0.0027 vs p=0.16), and the rise was most apparent among complete responders (p=0.02). Lower diversity was observed in patients in whom nivolumab was started less than 1 year after ASCT, and these patients were excluded from later analyses so that confounding by immune reconstitution would be avoided. Among trial patients, those achieving complete response had baseline diversity similar to that of newly diagnosed patients, while diversity was significantly lower in partial responders and progressors. Newly diagnosed patients were reported to have lower baseline TCR diversity than healthy donors, and relapsed/refractory patients were reported to have lower baseline TCR diversity still.

With regard to this clone: Its antigen target is currently unknown. No per-base quality is available; no much larger clone lies one base away.

The time point label, as the study defines it: cycle 2 day 1 (C2D1) of nivolumab. All trial patients had relapsed after autologous stem cell transplantation, with cohorts A, B and C differing in prior brentuximab vedotin exposure. The trial cohort included 45 to 65 patients with relapsed/refractory classical Hodgkin lymphoma, and each patient had a best overall response of complete response, partial response or progressive disease. In the multi-cohort phase II CheckMate 205 trial, trial patients received single-agent nivolumab. An independent review committee assessed best overall response by applying the 2007 International Working Group response criteria. Trial PBMCs were collected just before the start of nivolumab (C1D1) and during therapy at cycle 2 day 1 and cycle 4 day 1. After peripheral blood was drawn into 8 mL Vacutainer Cell Preparation Tubes, PBMCs were isolated by centrifugation and then cryopreserved.

The Qiagen DNeasy kit was used to extract genomic DNA from unsorted PBMCs and from the negatively selected CD4+ and CD8+ fractions. TCR beta CDR3 regions were subjected to amplification by immunoSEQ multiplex PCR with primers that anneal to V and J segments. A synthetic immune receptor repertoire was used to minimize amplification bias, and any remaining bias was removed computationally after sequencing. Per the original workflow: Custom Python scripts were used to quantify repertoire diversity as the Shannon entropy index. The unsorted, CD4+ and CD8+ repertoires were each analyzed separately, with the exception of combined analyses, where CD4+ and CD8+ sequences were merged in silico. A clone was considered expanded if an increase in frequency of at least 2-fold after treatment relative to C1D1 was found, and a pseudocount of 0.5 was applied to clones undetected at baseline. Clones with 0 or 1 copy at C1D1 were classified as singleton clones, and clones with 2 or more copies were classified as non-singleton clones. Clones expanded in unsorted samples were assigned a CD4+, CD8+ or unknown annotation through matching of protein sequences in sorted samples from the same patient. Wilcoxon tests on paired samples were used to test diversity changes from C1D1 to C4D1. TCRdb's version of the immuneACCESS table is confined to in-frame rearrangements and falls short of the full clone set. An unresolved V gene accounts for under half of the shortfall where checked; the remainder is of unknown origin. That table furnishes V, J and clone size, whereas the DNA furnished D and trimming. Recorded for this sample are about 43,000 clones; approximately 70% of them occurred a single time. Together, the top ten hold around 2.8% of the sample.

The germline V gene yields SNHLY for CDR1 and FYNNEI for CDR2. Including cysteine and phenylalanine, the CDR3 has 14 amino acids. Of the read, only the CDR3 DNA is kept; its 42 bases are in frame from base 1. V loses 4 bases of germline sequence and J loses 4 bases, and the interval between the two ends is 11 bases. This specimen was peripheral blood mononuclear cells (PBMCs), taken before the second cycle of nivolumab. Recombination joined TRBV2 with TRBJ2-1; matching of 6 bases hints at TRBD2 as the D gene. The source of this sequence is a human donor with classical Hodgkin lymphoma. At the DNA level, the sequence is TGTGCCAGCAGTGCGGGAGAAGCTTACAATGAGCAGTTCTTC. Its amino acids are CASSAGEAYNEQFF. With all but the CDR3 taken from the reference TRBV2 and TRBJ2-1 genes, the full variable domain is: EPEVTQTPSHQVTQMGQEVILRCVPISNHLYFYWYRQILGQKVEFLVSFYNNEISEKSEIFDDQFSVERPDGSNFTLKIRSTKLEDSAMYFCASSAGEAYNEQFFGPGTRLTVL.